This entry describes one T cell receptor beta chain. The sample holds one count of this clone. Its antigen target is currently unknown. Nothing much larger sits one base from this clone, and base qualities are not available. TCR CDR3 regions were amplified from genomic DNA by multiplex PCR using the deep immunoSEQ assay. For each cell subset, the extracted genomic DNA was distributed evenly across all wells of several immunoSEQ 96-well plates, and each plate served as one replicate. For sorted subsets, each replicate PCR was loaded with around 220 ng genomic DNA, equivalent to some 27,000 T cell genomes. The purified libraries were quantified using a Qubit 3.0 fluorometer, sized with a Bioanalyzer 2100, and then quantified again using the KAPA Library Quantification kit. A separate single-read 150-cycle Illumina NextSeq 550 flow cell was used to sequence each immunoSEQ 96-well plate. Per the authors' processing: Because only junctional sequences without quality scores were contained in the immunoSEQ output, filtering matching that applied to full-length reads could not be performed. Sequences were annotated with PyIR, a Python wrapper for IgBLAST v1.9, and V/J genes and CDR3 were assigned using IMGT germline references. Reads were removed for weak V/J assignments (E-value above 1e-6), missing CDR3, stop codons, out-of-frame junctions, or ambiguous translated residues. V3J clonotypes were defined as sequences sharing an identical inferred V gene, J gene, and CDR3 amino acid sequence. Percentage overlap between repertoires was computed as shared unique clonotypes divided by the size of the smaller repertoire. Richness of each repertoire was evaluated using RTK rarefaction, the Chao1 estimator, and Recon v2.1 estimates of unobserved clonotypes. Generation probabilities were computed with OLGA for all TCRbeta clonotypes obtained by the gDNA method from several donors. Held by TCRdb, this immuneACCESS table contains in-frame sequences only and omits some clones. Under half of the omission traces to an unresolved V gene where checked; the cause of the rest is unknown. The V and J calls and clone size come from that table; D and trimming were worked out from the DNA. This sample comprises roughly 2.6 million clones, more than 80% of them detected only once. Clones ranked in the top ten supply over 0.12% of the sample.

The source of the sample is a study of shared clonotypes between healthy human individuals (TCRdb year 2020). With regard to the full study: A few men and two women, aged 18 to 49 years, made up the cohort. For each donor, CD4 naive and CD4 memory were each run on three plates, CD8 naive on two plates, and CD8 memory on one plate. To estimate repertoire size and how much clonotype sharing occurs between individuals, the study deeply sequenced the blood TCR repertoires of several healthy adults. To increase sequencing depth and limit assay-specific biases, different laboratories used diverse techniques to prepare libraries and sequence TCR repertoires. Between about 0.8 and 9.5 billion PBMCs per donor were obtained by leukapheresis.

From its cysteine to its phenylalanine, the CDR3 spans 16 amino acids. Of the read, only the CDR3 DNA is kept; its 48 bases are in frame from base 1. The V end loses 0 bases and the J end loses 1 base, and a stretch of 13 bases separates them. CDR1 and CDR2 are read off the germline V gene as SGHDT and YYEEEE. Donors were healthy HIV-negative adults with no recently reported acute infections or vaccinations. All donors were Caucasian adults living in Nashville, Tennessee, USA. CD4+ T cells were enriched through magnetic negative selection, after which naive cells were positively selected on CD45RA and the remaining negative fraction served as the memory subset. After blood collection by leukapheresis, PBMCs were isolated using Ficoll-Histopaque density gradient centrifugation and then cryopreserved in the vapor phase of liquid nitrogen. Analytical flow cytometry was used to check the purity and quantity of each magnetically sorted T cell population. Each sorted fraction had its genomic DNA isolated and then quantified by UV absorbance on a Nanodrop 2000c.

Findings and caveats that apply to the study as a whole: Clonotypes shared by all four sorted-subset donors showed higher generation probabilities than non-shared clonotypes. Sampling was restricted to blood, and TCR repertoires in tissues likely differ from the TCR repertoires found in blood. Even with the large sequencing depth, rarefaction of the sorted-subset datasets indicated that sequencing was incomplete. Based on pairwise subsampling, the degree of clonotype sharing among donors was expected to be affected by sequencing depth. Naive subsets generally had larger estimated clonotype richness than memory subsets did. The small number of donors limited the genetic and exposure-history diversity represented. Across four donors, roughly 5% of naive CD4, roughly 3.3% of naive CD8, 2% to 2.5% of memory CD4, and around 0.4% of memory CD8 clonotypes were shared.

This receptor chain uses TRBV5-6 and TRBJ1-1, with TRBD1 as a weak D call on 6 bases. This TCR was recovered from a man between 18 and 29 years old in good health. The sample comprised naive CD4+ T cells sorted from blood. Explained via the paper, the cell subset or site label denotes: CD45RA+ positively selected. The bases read TGTGCCAGCAGCTTGGATGGGGGCGTAAAGAACACTGAAGCTTTCTTT. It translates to CASSLDGGVKNTEAFF.